The following is a TCR beta chain sequence with its context. Its antigen is currently unknown. Trimming cost V 5 bases and J 7 bases, with 12 bases left between them. Germline values: CDR1 SGHAT, CDR2 FQDESV (reference sequence). This CDR3 region has 14 residues. The data originate from a study of neoadjuvant nivolumab and ipilimumab in lung cancer. Clones were read by immunoSEQ multiplex PCR, and TCRdb kept only the in-frame ones, dropping some. The sample has over 25,000 clones, approximately 80% seen once. Broader study findings: TCR richness and clonality were higher in tumors than adjacent uninvolved lung. From pretherapy to surgery, tumor richness and clonality rose with dual therapy.

The sample here was tumor tissue, taken after neoadjuvant nivolumab, alone or with ipilimumab, at or shortly before surgery. The chain has TRBV11-1 and TRBJ1-6; D possibly corresponds to TRBD1 (6 bases). The origin of this receptor is an adult with non-small cell lung cancer. CDR3 loop: CASSPRQGNSPLHF. The CDR3 bases are TGTGCCAGCAGCCCCCGGCAGGGGAATTCACCCCTCCACTTT.